This T cell receptor beta chain is from a study of shared clonotypes between healthy human individuals. CDR3 length: 15 amino acids. The junction had 5 bases not matched to a gene; V was cut back by 4 bases and J by 1 base. The germline V gene encodes CDR1 SGHRS and CDR2 YFSETQ. Each cell subset's genomic DNA was divided evenly among several immunoSEQ plates. Profiling relied on immunoSEQ multiplex PCR, and the TCRdb table lists in-frame clones only, not all of them. Of around 1.4 million clones listed, approximately 98.5% are singletons. The chain carries TRBV5-1 and TRBJ2-1, with 7 positions matching TRBD2. Sequenced material: naive CD4+ T cells sorted from blood. Specified subset: CD45RA+ positively selected. The clonotype was recovered from a man aged 25-45 years in good health. Here the CDR3 DNA reads TGCGCCAGCAGCAATGTGGGGGGGTCCTACAATGAGCAGTTCTTC. It codes for CASSNVGGSYNEQFF.